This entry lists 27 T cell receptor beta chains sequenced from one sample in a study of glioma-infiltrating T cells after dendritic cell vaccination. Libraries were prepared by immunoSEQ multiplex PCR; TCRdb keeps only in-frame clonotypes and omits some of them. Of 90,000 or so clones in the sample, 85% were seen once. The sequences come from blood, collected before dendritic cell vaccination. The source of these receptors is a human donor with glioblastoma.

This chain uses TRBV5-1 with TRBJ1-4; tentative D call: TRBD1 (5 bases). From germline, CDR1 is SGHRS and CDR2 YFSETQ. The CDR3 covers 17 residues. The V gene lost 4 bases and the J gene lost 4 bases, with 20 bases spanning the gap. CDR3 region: CASSPGPVRGGNEKLFF. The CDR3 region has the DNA TGCGCCAGCAGCCCCGGTCCGGTGCGGGGGGGTAATGAAAAACTGTTTTTT.

CDR3 loop: CASTLTGSGTEAFF. CDR3 DNA: TGTGCCAGCACCCTAACAGGGTCAGGGACTGAAGCTTTCTTT. The V and J genes are TRBV6-5 and TRBJ1-1, with a tentative D call TRBD1 (6 bases). CDR1 and CDR2 (germline): MNHEY, SVGAGI. The CDR3 sequence is 14 residues long. The V and J ends lost 7 bases and 5 bases respectively, with 17 bases between them.

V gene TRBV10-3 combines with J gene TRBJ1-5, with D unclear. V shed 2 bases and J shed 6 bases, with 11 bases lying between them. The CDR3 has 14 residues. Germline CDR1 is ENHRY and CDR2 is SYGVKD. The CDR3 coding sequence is TGTGCCATCAGTGAGGCTGGGCTTGGTCAGCCCCAGCATTTT. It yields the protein CAISEAGLGQPQHF.

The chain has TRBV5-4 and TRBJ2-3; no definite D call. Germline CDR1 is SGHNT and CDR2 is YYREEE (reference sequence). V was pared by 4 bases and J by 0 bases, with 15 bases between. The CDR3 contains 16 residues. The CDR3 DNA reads TGTGCCAGCAGCAAAGACGGCCCGACTAGCACAGATACGCAGTATTTT. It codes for CASSKDGPTSTDTQYF.

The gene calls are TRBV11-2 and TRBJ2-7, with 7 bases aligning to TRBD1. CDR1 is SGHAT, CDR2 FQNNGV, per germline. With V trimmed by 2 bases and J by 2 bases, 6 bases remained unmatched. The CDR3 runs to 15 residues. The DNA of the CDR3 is TGTGCCAGCAGCTTATTACAGGGGATCCCCTACGAGCAGTACTTC. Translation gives CASSLLQGIPYEQYF.

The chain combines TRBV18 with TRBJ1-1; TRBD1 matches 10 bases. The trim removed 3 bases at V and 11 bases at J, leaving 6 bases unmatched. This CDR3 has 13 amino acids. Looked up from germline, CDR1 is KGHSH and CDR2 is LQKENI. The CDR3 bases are TGTGCCAGCTCACCGCGGGACAGGGGTGAGGCTTTCTTT. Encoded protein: CASSPRDRGEAFF.

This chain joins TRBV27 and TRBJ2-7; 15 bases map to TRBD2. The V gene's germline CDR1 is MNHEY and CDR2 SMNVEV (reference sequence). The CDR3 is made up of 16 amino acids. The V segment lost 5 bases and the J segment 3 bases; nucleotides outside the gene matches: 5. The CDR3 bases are TGTGCCAGCAGTCTCCGGGGACTAGCGGGAGGCTACGAGCAGTACTTC. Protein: CASSLRGLAGGYEQYF.

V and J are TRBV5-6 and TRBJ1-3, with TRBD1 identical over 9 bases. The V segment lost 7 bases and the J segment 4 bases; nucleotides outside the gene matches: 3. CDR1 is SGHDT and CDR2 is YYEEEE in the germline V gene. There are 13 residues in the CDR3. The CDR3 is CASGQGWGNTIYF. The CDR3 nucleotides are TGTGCCAGCGGACAGGGGTGGGGAAACACCATATATTTT.

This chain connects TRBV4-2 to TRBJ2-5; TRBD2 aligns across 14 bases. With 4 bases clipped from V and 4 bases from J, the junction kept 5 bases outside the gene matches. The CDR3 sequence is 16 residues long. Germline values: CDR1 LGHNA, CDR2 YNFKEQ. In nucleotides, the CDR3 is TGTGCCAGCAGCCCGACTAGCGGGGGGGCCGGAGAGACCCAGTACTTC. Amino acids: CASSPTSGGAGETQYF.

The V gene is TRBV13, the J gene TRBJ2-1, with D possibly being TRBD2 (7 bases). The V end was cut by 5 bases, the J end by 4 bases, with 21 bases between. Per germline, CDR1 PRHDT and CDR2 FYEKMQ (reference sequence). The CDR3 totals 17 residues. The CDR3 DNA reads TGTGCCAGCAGCGCCCAGTGGAGGGGGGGCGGGTACAATGAGCAGTTCTTC. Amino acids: CASSAQWRGGGYNEQFF.

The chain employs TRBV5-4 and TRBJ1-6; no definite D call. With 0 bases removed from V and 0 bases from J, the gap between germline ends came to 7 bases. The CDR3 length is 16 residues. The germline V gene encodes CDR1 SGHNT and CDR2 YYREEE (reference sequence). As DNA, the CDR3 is TGTGCCAGCAGCTTGGCTGGTAGCTCCTATAATTCACCCCTCCACTTT. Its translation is CASSLAGSSYNSPLHF.

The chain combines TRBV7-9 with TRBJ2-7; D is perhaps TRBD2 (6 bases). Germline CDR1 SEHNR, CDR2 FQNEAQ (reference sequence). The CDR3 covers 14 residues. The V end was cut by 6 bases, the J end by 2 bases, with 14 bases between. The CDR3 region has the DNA TGTGCCAGCAGTTCGGGACTGATGGCCTACGAGCAGTACTTC. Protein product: CASSSGLMAYEQYF. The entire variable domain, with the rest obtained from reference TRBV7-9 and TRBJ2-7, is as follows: DTGVSQNPRHKITKRGQNVTFRCDPISEHNRLYWYRQTLGQGPEFLTYFQNEAQLEKSRLLSDRFSAERPKGSFSTLEIQRTEQGDSAMYLCASSSGLMAYEQYFGPGTRLTVT.

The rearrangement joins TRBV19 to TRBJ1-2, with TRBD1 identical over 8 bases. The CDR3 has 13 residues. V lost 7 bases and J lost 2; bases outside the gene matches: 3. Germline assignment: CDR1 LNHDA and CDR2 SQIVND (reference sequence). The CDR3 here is CASTQGANYGYTF. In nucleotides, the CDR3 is TGTGCCAGTACCCAGGGGGCCAACTATGGCTACACCTTC. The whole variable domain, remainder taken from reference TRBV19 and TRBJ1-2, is DGGITQSPKYLFRKEGQNVTLSCEQNLNHDAMYWYRQDPGQGLRLIYYSQIVNDFQKGDIAEGYSVSREKKESFPLTVTSAQKNPTAFYLCASTQGANYGYTFGSGTRLTVV.

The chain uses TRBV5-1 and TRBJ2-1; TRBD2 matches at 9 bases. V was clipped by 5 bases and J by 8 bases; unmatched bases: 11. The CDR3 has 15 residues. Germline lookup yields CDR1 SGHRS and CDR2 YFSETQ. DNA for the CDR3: TGCGCCAGCAGGGGTTTAGCGGGGGCACCTGATGAGCAGTTCTTC. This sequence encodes CASRGLAGAPDEQFF.

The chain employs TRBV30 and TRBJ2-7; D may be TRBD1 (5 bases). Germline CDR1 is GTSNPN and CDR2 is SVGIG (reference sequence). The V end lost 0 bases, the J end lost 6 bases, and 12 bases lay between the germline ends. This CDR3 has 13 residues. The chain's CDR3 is CAWSVSGAGEQYF. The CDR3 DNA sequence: TGTGCCTGGAGTGTAAGTGGGGCCGGCGAGCAGTACTTC. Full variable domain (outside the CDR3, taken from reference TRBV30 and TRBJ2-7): SQTIHQWPATLVQPVGSPLSLECTVEGTSNPNLYWYRQAAGRGLQLLFYSVGIGQISSEVPQNLSASRPQDRQFILSSKKLLLSDSGFYLCAWSVSGAGEQYFGPGTRLTVT.

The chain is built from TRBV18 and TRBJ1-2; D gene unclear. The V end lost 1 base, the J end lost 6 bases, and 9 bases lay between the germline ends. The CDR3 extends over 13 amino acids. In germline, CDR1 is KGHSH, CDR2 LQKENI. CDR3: CASSPRPNNGYTF. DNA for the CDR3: TGTGCCAGCTCACCACGCCCGAACAATGGCTACACCTTC.

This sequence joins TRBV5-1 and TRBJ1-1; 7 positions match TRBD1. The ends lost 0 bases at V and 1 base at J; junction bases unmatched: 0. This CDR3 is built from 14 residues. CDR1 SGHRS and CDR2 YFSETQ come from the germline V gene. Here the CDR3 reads CASSLDRGNTEAFF. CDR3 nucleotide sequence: TGCGCCAGCAGCTTGGACAGGGGGAACACTGAAGCTTTCTTT.

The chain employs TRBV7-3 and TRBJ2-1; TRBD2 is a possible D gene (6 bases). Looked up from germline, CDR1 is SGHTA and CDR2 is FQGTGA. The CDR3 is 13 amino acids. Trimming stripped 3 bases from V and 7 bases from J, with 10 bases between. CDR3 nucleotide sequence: TGTGCCAGCAGCTTCGCCGGGACTAATGAGCAGTTCTTC. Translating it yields CASSFAGTNEQFF.

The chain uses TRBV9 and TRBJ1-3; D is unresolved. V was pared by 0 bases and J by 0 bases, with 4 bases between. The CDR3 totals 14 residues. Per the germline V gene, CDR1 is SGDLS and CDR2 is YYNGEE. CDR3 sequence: CASSVVSSGNTIYF. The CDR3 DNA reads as TGTGCCAGCAGCGTAGTGAGCTCTGGAAACACCATATATTTT.

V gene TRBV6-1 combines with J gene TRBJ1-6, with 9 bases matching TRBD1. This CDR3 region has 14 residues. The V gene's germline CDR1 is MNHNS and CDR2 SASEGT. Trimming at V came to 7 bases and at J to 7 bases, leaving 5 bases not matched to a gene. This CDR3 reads CASTLGQGNSPLHF. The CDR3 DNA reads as TGTGCCAGCACCCTCGGACAGGGGAATTCACCCCTCCACTTT.

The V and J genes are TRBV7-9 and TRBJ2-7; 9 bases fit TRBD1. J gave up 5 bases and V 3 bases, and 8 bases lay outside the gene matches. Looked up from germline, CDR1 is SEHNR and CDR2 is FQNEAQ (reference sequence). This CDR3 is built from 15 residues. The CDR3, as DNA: TGTGCCAGCAGCTTCGGGGGGACAGGGTTCGACGAGCAGTACTTC. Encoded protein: CASSFGGTGFDEQYF.

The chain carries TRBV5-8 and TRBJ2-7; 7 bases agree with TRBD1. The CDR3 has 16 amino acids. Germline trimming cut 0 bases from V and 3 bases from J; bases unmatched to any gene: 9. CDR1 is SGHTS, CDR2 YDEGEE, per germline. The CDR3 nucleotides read TGTGCCAGCAGCTTGGGACAGGGATATTTGGGCTACGAGCAGTACTTC. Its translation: CASSLGQGYLGYEQYF.

The CDR3 is CASSVAGLAGEETQYF. The CDR3 coding sequence is TGTGCCAGCAGCGTAGCTGGACTAGCGGGGGAAGAGACCCAGTACTTC. V gene TRBV9 combines with J gene TRBJ2-5, with TRBD2 identical over 13 bases. The V and J ends lost 0 bases and 3 bases, in that order; junction bases with no gene match: 2. CDR3 length: 16 amino acids. CDR1 and CDR2 (germline): SGDLS, YYNGEE.

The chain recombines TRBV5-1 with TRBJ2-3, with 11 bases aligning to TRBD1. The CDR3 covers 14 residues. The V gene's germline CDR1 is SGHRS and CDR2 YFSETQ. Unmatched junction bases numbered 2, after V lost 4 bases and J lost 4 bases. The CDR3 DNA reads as TGCGCCAGCAGCGGACAGGGGGCCCCAGATACGCAGTATTTT. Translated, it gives CASSGQGAPDTQYF.

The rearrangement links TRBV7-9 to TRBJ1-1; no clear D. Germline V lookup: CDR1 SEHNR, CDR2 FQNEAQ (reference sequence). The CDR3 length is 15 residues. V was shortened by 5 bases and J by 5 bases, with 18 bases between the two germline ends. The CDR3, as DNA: TGTGCCAGCAGCGCCCAGGAGGCATCCGGGACTGAAGCTTTCTTT. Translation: CASSAQEASGTEAFF.

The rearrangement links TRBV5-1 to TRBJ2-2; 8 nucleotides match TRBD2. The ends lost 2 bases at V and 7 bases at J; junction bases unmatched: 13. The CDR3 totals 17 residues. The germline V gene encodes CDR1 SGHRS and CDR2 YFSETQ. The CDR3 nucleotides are TGCGCCAGCAGCTTTGAGCGGGGGCGCGTGGATAGCGGGGAGCTGTTTTTT. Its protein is CASSFERGRVDSGELFF.

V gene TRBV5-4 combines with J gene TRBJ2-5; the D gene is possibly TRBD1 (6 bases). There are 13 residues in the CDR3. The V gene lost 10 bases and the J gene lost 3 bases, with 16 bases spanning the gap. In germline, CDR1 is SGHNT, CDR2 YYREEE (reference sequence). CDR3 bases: TGTGCCTGCGGAAAACAGGGAGAAGAGACCCAGTACTTC. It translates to CACGKQGEETQYF.